This T cell receptor (beta chain) was captured in a study of identical twins. Study conclusions and caveats: Within monozygotic twins, out-of-frame TCR alpha sharing was underestimated by the models. Among beta out-of-frame sequences, excess sharing between twins appeared weaker. The more abundant beta clonotypes in cord blood had fewer insertions, and memory repertoires did not show this.

This CDR3 is 14 amino acids long. The V gene's germline CDR1 is MNHEY and CDR2 SVGEGT. Unmatched junction bases numbered 7, after V lost 5 bases and J lost 4 bases. This clonotype was seen at least ten times. Antigen unknown. Template switching added a universal primer site; cDNA carried unique molecular identifiers. MiXCR was run by TCRdb on the 5' RACE reads, yielding one entry per CDR3 protein. The profile covers about 690,000 distinct CDR3 sequences, with around 5.7% appearing a single time and approximately 2% taken by the ten largest. The clonotype originates from a young man in good health. This chain connects TRBV6-2 or TRBV6-3 to TRBJ2-5; 7 bases are shared with TRBD2. The sequenced sample consisted of naive T cells sorted from blood. The CDR3 here is CASSALGLGETQYF. CDR3 nucleotide sequence: TGTGCCAGCAGTGCATTAGGACTAGGAGAGACCCAGTACTTC.